This is a list of T cell receptor beta chains from one sample in a study of blood T cell repertoires in COVID-19. Profiled with immunoSEQ multiplex PCR; TCRdb holds only in-frame clones, not every one. In the table there are about 160,000 clones, 85% of which are singletons. Sequencing was performed on peripheral blood. All receptors derive from a woman in her sixties or seventies with COVID-19, enrolled during active disease. Both conserved end residues are part of each CDR3. D genes are given only for firm matches. Rows give clone size only sometimes, using once, few, many, or a class for an expanded clone.

d_gene	abundance	j_gene	v_gene	len	CDR3aa	CDR3nt
TRBD2	-	TRBJ2-1	TRBV3-1/TRBV3-2	15	CASSPTSGGPNEQFF	TGTGCCAGCAGCCCGACTAGCGGGGGGCCCAATGAGCAGTTCTTC
TRBD2	-	TRBJ2-1	TRBV7-2	14	CASGLAGGYNEQFF	TGTGCTAGCGGACTAGCGGGAGGGTACAATGAGCAGTTCTTC
TRBD2	once	TRBJ2-1	TRBV14	15	CASSEREGYNNEQFF	TGTGCCAGCAGCGAGCGGGAGGGCTACAATAATGAGCAGTTCTTC
TRBD1	-	TRBJ1-1	TRBV9	14	CASSLTGGSTEAFF	TGTGCCAGCAGCCTGACAGGGGGAAGCACTGAAGCTTTCTTT
TRBD2	-	TRBJ2-6	TRBV19	16	CASSIRRESGANVLTF	TGTGCCAGTAGTATAAGGCGGGAGTCTGGGGCCAACGTCCTGACTTTC
TRBD1	-	TRBJ1-2	TRBV30	16	CAWTRYNRQGKYGYTF	TGTGCCTGGACCCGTTATAATAGACAGGGGAAATATGGCTACACCTTC
TRBD1	-	TRBJ1-1	TRBV7-3	14	CASRPGQGGTEAFF	TGTGCCAGCAGACCCGGACAGGGAGGAACTGAAGCTTTCTTT
TRBD1	once	TRBJ1-6	TRBV7-8	18	CASTLGDRGHYPNSPLHF	TGTGCCAGCACCCTCGGGGACAGGGGCCATTACCCTAATTCACCCCTCCACTTT
TRBD2	-	TRBJ2-2	TRBV9	18	CASSVPQRGGSNTGELFF	TGTGCCAGCAGCGTCCCCCAGCGGGGGGGGAGTAACACCGGGGAGCTGTTTTTT
TRBD2	-	TRBJ2-1	TRBV7-9	18	CASSLASGSSGGFNEQFF	TGTGCCAGCAGCTTAGCGTCAGGGAGTAGCGGGGGGTTTAATGAGCAGTTCTTC
TRBD2	-	TRBJ2-5	TRBV9	15	CASSAGTSGTPTQYF	TGTGCCAGCAGCGCAGGGACTAGCGGGACCCCAACCCAGTACTTC
TRBD2	-	TRBJ2-1	TRBV4-1	16	CASSQDGTSGYNEQFF	TGCGCCAGCAGCCAAGACGGGACTAGCGGGTACAATGAGCAGTTCTTC
-	-	TRBJ2-3	TRBV5-1	13	CASSRERTDTQYF	TGCGCCAGCAGTAGGGAGCGCACAGATACGCAGTATTTT
TRBD1	-	TRBJ1-2	TRBV29-1	14	CSVEDRTGRYGYTF	TGCAGCGTTGAAGACCGGACAGGGCGCTATGGCTACACCTTC
-	-	TRBJ1-1	TRBV3-1/TRBV3-2	14	CASSPSVDGTEAFF	TGTGCCAGCAGCCCTTCGGTTGACGGGACTGAAGCTTTCTTT
-	-	TRBJ1-2	TRBV29-1	12	CSVGAQVYGYTF	TGCAGCGTTGGAGCCCAGGTTTATGGCTACACCTTC
TRBD1	-	TRBJ1-2	TRBV3-1/TRBV3-2	13	CASSPRTGRGYTF	TGTGCCAGCAGCCCCCGGACAGGGCGCGGCTACACCTTC
-	-	TRBJ2-7	TRBV6-6	12	CASRVGEAEQYF	TGTGCCAGCAGGGTAGGGGAGGCCGAGCAGTACTTC
-	-	TRBJ2-1	TRBV25-1	13	CASSEPIQIEQFF	TGTGCCAGCAGTGAACCCATACAAATTGAGCAGTTCTTC
-	once	TRBJ1-4	TRBV7-3	16	CASSLGSGQSDEKLFF	TGTGCCAGCAGCTTAGGTTCGGGACAAAGTGATGAAAAACTGTTTTTT
TRBD1	-	TRBJ2-3	TRBV24-1	17	CATSEPGQGVFPDTQYF	TGTGCCACCAGTGAACCTGGACAGGGGGTTTTTCCAGATACGCAGTATTTT
TRBD1	-	TRBJ1-3	TRBV11-2	16	CASSRRDRTSGNTIYF	TGTGCCAGCAGCAGAAGGGACAGGACCTCTGGAAACACCATATATTTT
TRBD1	-	TRBJ2-7	TRBV19	15	CASSGGQGAVGEQYF	TGTGCCAGTAGTGGGGGCCAGGGGGCGGTCGGCGAGCAGTACTTC
-	few	TRBJ1-1	TRBV9	15	CASSVDPGVRTEAFF	TGTGCCAGCAGCGTAGATCCAGGTGTTCGCACTGAAGCTTTCTTT
TRBD1	-	TRBJ1-1	TRBV10-1	13	CASSQGAGTEAFF	TGCGCCAGCAGTCAGGGGGCGGGAACTGAAGCTTTCTTT
TRBD1	-	TRBJ2-1	TRBV6-5	16	CASSFPGQGSYNEQFF	TGTGCCAGCAGTTTTCCCGGACAGGGATCCTACAATGAGCAGTTCTTC
TRBD1	-	TRBJ2-1	TRBV12-3/TRBV12-4	13	CASSLGEDRGMFF	TGTGCCAGCAGTTTAGGGGAGGACAGGGGGATGTTCTTC
-	few	TRBJ1-2	TRBV11-2	13	CASSLGGGYGYTF	TGTGCCAGCAGCTTAGGAGGGGGCTATGGCTACACCTTC
-	-	TRBJ2-7	TRBV2	12	CASRRDSYEQYF	TGTGCCAGCCGGAGGGACAGCTACGAGCAGTACTTC
-	-	TRBJ1-1	TRBV14	15	CASSQGIIGGTEAFF	TGTGCCAGCAGCCAAGGAATCATCGGGGGTACTGAAGCTTTCTTT
TRBD2	-	TRBJ2-3	TRBV10-2	14	CASSGTSVTDTQYF	TGCGCCAGCAGTGGGACTAGCGTAACAGATACGCAGTATTTT
TRBD1	-	TRBJ1-1	TRBV6-5	14	CASRSGGRDTEAFF	TGTGCCAGCAGATCAGGGGGAAGAGACACTGAAGCTTTCTTT
-	-	TRBJ1-2	TRBV6-1	15	CASSEAPGHGYGYTF	TGTGCCAGCAGTGAAGCGCCCGGACACGGCTACGGCTACACCTTC
-	few	TRBJ1-2	TRBV5-1	15	CASSPRGLLGDGYTF	TGCGCCAGCAGCCCGCGAGGGCTTCTCGGTGATGGCTACACCTTC
TRBD1	-	TRBJ1-1	TRBV25-1	11	CASSRTGKAFF	TGTGCCAGCTCTAGGACAGGGAAAGCTTTCTTT
TRBD2	-	TRBJ2-7	TRBV27	16	CASSFWTSGGTYEQYF	TGTGCCAGCAGTTTCTGGACTAGCGGGGGGACCTACGAGCAGTACTTC
-	-	TRBJ1-1	TRBV19	13	CASSISPGGGAFF	TGTGCCAGTAGTATATCTCCGGGGGGGGGTGCTTTCTTT
TRBD1	-	TRBJ1-1	TRBV28	14	CASSLTGGDTEAFF	TGTGCCAGCAGTTTGACAGGGGGGGACACTGAAGCTTTCTTT
-	-	TRBJ1-3	TRBV6-5	13	CASSTGGGNTIYF	TGTGCCAGCAGTACCGGAGGGGGAAACACCATATATTTT
-	-	TRBJ1-2	TRBV4-1	20	CASSQDLPRGIGQQDYGYTF	TGCGCCAGCAGCCAAGATCTCCCTCGGGGGATAGGACAACAAGACTATGGCTACACCTTC
TRBD1	-	TRBJ1-5	TRBV13	14	CASSLSTGNQPQHF	TGTGCCAGCAGCTTGTCGACAGGGAATCAGCCCCAGCATTTT
TRBD1	-	TRBJ1-2	TRBV5-1	16	CASSLKGQGRDSGYTF	TGCGCCAGCAGCTTGAAAGGACAGGGGAGAGATTCTGGCTACACCTTC
-	-	TRBJ1-2	TRBV21-1	14	CASSKDGDNYGYTF	TGTGCCAGCAGCAAAGACGGGGATAACTATGGCTACACCTTC
-	-	TRBJ1-1	TRBV2	14	CASISVFMNTEAFF	TGTGCCAGCATATCAGTCTTTATGAACACTGAAGCTTTCTTT
-	-	TRBJ1-1	TRBV5-1	15	CASSMGRGSFTEAFF	TGCGCCAGCAGCATGGGCAGGGGAAGCTTCACTGAAGCTTTCTTT
TRBD1	many	TRBJ1-1	TRBV6-6	17	CASSPQLRTGGVTEAFF	TGTGCCAGCAGTCCCCAGCTGAGGACAGGGGGCGTCACTGAAGCTTTCTTT
-	-	TRBJ2-3	TRBV5-8	12	CASSWDSDTQYF	TGTGCCAGCAGCTGGGACTCAGATACGCAGTATTTT
-	-	TRBJ2-1	TRBV4-1	13	CASSLWPYNEQFF	TGCGCCAGCAGCCTTTGGCCCTACAATGAGCAGTTCTTC
-	few	TRBJ1-5	TRBV27	13	CASSTGKLQPQHF	TGTGCCAGCAGTACTGGTAAGCTTCAGCCCCAGCATTTT
TRBD1	-	TRBJ1-1	TRBV19	13	CASIVQGMTEAFF	TGTGCCAGTATCGTACAGGGGATGACTGAAGCTTTCTTT
-	-	TRBJ1-4	TRBV25-1	16	CASSEYRGGTNEKLFF	TGTGCCAGCAGTGAATATCGGGGGGGAACTAATGAAAAACTGTTTTTT
-	-	TRBJ1-6	TRBV30	15	CAWSPEAGWYSPLHF	TGTGCCTGGAGCCCCGAGGCCGGCTGGTATTCACCCCTCCACTTT
TRBD1	-	TRBJ1-1	TRBV9	15	CASSATGTANTRAFF	TGTGCCAGCAGCGCCACCGGGACAGCAAACACACGGGCTTTCTTT
-	few	TRBJ1-1	TRBV19	13	CASKTGRNTEAFF	TGTGCCAGTAAAACAGGGAGGAACACTGAAGCTTTCTTT
-	few	TRBJ2-5	TRBV9	13	CASSGQSAGTQYF	TGTGCCAGCAGCGGTCAGAGTGCGGGGACCCAGTACTTC